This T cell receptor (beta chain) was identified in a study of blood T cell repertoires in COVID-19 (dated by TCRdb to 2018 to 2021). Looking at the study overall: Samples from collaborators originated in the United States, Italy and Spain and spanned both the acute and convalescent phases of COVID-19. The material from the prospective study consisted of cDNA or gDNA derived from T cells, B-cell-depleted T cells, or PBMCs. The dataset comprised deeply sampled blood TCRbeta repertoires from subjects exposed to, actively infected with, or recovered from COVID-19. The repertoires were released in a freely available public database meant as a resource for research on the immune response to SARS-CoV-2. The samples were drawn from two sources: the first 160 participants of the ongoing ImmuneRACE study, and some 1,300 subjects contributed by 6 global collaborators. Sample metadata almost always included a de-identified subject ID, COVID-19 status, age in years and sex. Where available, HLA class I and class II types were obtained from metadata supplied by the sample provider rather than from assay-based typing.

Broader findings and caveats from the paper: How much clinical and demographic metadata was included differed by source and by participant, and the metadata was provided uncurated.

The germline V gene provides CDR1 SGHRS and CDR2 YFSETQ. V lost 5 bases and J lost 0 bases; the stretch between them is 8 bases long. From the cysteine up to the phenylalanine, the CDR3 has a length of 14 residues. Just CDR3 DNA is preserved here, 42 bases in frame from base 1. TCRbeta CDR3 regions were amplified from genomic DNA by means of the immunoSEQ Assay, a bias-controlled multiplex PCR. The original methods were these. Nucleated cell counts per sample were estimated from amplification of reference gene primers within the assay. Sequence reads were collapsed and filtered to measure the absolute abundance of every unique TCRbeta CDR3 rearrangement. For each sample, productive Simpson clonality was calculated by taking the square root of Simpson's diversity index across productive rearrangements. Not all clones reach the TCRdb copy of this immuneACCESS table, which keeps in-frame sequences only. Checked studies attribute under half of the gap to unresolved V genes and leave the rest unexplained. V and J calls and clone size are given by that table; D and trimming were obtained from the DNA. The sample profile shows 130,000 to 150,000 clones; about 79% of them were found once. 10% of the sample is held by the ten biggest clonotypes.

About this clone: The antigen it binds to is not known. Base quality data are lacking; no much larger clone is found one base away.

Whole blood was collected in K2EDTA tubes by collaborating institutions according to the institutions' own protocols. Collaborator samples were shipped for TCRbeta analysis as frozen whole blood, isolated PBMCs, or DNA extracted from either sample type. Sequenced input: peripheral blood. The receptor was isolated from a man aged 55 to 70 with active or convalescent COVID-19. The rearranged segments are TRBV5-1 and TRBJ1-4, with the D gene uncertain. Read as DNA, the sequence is TGCGCCAGCAGTCCCTCAGCAACTAATGAAAAACTGTTTTTT. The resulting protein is CASSPSATNEKLFF.